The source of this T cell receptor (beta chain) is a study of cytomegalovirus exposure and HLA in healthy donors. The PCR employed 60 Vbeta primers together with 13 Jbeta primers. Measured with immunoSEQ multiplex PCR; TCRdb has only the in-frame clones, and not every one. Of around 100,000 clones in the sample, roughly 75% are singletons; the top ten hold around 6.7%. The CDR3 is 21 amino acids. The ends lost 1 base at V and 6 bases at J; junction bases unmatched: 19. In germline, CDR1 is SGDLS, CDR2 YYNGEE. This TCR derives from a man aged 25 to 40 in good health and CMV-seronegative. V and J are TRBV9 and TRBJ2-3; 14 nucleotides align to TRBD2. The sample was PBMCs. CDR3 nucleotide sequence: TGTGCCAGCAGCGTATATCTTCGAACATTGTGGGGACTAGCGGGGGAGGATACGCAGTATTTT. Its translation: CASSVYLRTLWGLAGEDTQYF. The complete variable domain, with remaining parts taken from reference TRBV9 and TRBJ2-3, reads DSGVTQTPKHLITATGQRVTLRCSPRSGDLSVYWYQQSLDQGLQFLIQYYNGEERAKGNILERFSAQQFPDLHSELNLSSLELGDSALYFCASSVYLRTLWGLAGEDTQYFGPGTRLTVL.